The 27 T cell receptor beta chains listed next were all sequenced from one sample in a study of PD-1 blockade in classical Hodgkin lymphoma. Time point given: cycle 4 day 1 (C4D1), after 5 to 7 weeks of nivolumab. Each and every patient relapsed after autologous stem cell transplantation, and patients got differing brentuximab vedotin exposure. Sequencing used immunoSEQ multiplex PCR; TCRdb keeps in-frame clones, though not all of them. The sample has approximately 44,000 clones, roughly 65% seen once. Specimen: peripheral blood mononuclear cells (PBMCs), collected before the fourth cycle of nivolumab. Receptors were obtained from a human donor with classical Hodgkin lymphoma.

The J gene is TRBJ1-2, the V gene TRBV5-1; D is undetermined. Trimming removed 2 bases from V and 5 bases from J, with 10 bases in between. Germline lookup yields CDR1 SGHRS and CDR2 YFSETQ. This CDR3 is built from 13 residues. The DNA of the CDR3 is TGCGCCAGCAGCTTTGACTCCGATTATGGCTACACCTTC. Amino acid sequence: CASSFDSDYGYTF.

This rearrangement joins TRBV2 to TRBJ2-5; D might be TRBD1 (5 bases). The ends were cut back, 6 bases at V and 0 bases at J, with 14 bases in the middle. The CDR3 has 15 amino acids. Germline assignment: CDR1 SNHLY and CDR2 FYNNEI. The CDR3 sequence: CASSADTQNQETQYF. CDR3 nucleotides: TGTGCCAGCAGCGCGGACACGCAGAACCAAGAGACCCAGTACTTC. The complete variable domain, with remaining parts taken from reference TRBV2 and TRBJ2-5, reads EPEVTQTPSHQVTQMGQEVILRCVPISNHLYFYWYRQILGQKVEFLVSFYNNEISEKSEIFDDQFSVERPDGSNFTLKIRSTKLEDSAMYFCASSADTQNQETQYFGPGTRLLVL.

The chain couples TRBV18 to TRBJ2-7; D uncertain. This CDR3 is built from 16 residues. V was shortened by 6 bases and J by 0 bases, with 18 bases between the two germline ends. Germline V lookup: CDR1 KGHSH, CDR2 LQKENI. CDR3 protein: CASSSRVGRSSYEQYF. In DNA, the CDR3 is TGTGCCAGCTCTAGTCGGGTTGGCAGGAGCTCCTACGAGCAGTACTTC.

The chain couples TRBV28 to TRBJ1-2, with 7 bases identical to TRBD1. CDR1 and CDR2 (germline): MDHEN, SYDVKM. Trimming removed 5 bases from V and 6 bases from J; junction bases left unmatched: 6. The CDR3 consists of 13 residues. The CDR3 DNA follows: TGTGCCAGCAGTCACGGGACAGCGGATGGCTACACCTTC. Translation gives CASSHGTADGYTF.

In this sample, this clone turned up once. The DNA for the CDR3 is TGTGCCAGCAGCTTAGGAGCGGGGGCAAATGAGCAGTTCTTC. Its translation: CASSLGAGANEQFF. This chain joins TRBV11-3 and TRBJ2-1, with 8 bases fitting TRBD2. This CDR3 is 14 amino acids long. Germline loops: CDR1 SGHNT, CDR2 YENEEA. V lost 1 base, J lost 7 bases, and 3 bases stayed unmatched.

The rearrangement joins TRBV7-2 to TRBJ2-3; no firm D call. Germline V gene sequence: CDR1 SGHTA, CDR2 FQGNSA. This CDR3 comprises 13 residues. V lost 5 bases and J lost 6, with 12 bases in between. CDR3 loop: CASSGPSSDTQYF. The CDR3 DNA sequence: TGTGCCAGCAGCGGCCCCTCATCGGATACGCAGTATTTT.

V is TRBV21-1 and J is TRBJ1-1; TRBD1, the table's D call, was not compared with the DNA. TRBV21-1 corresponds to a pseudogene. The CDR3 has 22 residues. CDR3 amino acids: CASSKNPGTGAPNQRVNTEAFF. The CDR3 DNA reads TGTGCCAGCAGCAAAAACCCCGGGACAGGAGCTCCGAACCAAAGGGTGAACACTGAAGCTTTCTTT.

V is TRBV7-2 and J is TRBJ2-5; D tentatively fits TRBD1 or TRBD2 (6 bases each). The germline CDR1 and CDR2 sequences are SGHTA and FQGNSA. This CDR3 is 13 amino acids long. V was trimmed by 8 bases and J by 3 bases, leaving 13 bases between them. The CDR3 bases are TGTGCCAGCCGAAGGGGGGAGAAAGAGACCCAGTACTTC. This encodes CASRRGEKETQYF.

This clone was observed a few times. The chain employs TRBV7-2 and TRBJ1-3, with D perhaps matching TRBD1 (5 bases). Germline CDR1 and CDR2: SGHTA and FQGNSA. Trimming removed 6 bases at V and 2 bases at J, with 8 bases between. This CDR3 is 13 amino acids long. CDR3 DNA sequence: TGTGCCAGCAGACAGGTGGCTGGAAACACCATATATTTT. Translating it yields CASRQVAGNTIYF. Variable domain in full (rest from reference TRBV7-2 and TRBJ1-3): GAGVSQSPSNKVTEKGKDVELRCDPISGHTALYWYRQSLGQGLEFLIYFQGNSAPDKSGLPSDRFSAERTGGSVSTLTIQRTQQEDSAVYLCASRQVAGNTIYFGEGSWLTVV.

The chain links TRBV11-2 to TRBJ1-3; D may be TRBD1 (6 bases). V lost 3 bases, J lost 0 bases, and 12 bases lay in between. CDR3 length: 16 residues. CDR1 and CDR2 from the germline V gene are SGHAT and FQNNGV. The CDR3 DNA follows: TGTGCCAGCAGCTTTGAGGGGGATCGCTCTGGAAACACCATATATTTT. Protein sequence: CASSFEGDRSGNTIYF.

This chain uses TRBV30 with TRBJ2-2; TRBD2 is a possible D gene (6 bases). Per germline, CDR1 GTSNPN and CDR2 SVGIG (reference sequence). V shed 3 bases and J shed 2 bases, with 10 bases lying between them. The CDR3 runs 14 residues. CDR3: CAWRAGTNTGELFF. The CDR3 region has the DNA TGTGCCTGGAGGGCCGGGACTAACACCGGGGAGCTGTTTTTT.

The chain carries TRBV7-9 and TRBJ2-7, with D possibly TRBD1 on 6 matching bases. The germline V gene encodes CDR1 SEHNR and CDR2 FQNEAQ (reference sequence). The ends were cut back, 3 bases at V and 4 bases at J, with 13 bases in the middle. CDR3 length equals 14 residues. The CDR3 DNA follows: TGTGCCAGCAGCTTGGCAGGGACAACGTACGAGCAGTACTTC. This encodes CASSLAGTTYEQYF.

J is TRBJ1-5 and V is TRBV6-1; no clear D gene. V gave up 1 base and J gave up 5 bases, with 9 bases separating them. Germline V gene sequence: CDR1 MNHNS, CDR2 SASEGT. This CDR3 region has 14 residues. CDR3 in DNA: TGTGCCAGCAGTGAAGTTACCGGAGATCAGCCCCAGCATTTT. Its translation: CASSEVTGDQPQHF.

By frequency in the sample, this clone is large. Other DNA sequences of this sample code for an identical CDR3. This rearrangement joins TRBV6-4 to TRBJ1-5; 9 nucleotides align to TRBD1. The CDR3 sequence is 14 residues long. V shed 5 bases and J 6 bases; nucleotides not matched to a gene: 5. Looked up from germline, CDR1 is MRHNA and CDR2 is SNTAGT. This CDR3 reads CASSPDRGGQPQHF. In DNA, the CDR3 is TGTGCCAGCAGTCCGGACAGGGGCGGTCAGCCCCAGCATTTT.

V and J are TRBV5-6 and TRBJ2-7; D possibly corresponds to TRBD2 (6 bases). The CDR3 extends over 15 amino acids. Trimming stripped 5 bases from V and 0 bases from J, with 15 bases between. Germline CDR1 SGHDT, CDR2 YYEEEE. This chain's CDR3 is CASRRGPGDSYEQYF. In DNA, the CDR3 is TGTGCCAGCAGAAGAGGTCCGGGGGACTCCTACGAGCAGTACTTC.

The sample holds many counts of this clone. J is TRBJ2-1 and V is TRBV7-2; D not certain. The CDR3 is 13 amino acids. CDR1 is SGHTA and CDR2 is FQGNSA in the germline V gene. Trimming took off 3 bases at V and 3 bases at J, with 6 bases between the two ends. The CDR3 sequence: CASSLTYYNEQFF. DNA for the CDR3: TGTGCCAGCAGCTTGACATACTACAATGAGCAGTTCTTC.

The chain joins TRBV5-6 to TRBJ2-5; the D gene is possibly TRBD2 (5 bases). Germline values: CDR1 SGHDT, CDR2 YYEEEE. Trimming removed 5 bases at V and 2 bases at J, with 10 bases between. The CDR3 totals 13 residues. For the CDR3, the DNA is TGTGCCAGCAGGCGGACTGTACAAGAGACCCAGTACTTC. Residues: CASRRTVQETQYF.

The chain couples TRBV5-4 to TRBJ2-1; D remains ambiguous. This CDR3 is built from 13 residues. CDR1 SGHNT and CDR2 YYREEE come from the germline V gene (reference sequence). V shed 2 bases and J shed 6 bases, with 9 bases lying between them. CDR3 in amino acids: CASSFISPNEQFF. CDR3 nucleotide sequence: TGTGCCAGCAGCTTTATTTCGCCCAATGAGCAGTTCTTC.

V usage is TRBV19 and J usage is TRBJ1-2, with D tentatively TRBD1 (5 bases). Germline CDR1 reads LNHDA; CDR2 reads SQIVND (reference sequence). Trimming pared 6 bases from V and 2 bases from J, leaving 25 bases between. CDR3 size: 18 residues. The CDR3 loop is CASSPSGRGYRENYGYTF. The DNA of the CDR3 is TGTGCCAGTAGCCCATCCGGTCGGGGGTATCGGGAAAACTATGGCTACACCTTC.

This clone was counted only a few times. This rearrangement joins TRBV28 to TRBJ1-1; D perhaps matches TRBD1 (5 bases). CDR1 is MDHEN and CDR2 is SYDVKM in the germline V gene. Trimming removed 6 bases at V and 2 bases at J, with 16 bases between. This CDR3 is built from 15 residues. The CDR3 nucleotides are TGTGCCAGCAGCCCTGCAACCGGGGGTAACACTGAAGCTTTCTTT. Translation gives CASSPATGGNTEAFF.

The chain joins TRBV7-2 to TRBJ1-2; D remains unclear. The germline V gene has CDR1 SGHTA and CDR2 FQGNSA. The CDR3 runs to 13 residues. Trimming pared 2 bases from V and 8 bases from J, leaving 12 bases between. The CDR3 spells CASSLRADHGYTF. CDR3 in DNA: TGTGCCAGCAGCTTACGGGCGGACCACGGCTACACCTTC.

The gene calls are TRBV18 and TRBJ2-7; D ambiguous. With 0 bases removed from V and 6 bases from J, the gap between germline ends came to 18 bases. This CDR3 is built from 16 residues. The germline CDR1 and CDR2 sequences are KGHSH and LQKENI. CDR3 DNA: TGTGCCAGCTCACCACCGATCGGCCCTCAAGGATCCGAGCAGTACTTC. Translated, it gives CASSPPIGPQGSEQYF.

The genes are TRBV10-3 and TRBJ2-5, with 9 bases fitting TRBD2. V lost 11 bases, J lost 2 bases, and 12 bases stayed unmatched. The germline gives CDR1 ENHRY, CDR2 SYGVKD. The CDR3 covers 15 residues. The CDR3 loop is CAGSSGSSKQETQYF. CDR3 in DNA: TGTGCCGGAAGTAGCGGGAGTAGTAAGCAAGAGACCCAGTACTTC.

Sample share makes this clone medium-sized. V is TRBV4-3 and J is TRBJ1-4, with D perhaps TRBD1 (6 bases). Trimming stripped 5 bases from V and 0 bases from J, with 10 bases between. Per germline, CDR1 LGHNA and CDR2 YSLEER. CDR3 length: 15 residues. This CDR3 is CASSARTATNEKLFF. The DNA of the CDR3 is TGCGCCAGCAGCGCGCGGACAGCAACTAATGAAAAACTGTTTTTT.

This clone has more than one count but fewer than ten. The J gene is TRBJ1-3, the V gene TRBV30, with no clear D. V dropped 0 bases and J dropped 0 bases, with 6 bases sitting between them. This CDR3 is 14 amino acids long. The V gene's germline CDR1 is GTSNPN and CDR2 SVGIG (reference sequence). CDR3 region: CAWSVSVSGNTIYF. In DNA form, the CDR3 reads TGTGCCTGGAGTGTATCAGTCTCTGGAAACACCATATATTTT.

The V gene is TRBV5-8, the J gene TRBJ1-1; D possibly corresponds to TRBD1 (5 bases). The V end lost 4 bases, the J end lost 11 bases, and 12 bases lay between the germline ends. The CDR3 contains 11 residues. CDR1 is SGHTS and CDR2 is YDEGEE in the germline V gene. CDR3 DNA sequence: TGTGCCAGCAGCCCCGGGGGTATCGCTTTCTTT. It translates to CASSPGGIAFF.

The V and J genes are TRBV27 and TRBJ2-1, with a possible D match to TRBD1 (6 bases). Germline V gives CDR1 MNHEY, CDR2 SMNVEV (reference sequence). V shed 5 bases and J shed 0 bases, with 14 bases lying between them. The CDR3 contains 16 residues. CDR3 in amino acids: CASSPRDTSSYNEQFF. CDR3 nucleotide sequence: TGTGCCAGCAGTCCCCGGGACACTAGCTCCTACAATGAGCAGTTCTTC.